Listed below are T cell receptor beta chains from one sample, sequenced in a study of blood T cell repertoires in COVID-19. Libraries were prepared by immunoSEQ multiplex PCR; TCRdb keeps only in-frame clonotypes and omits some of them. The table has roughly 28,000 clones, over 75% seen once; the top ten hold more than 7.5%. Input material: peripheral blood. The receptor set was obtained from a woman in her 70s with active or convalescent COVID-19. The CDR3 runs from the conserved cysteine through the conserved F or W. A D gene is named only where the DNA matches it firmly. Size tells how often a clone was seen (once, few, many) or the class of an expanded clone, and some rows leave it out.

J: TRBJ1-4; V: TRBV27; length: 14; D: -; size: -; DNA: TGTGCCAGCAGGCAGGGCTTGTCTAATGAAAAACTGTTTTTT; CDR3: CASRQGLSNEKLFF
J: TRBJ1-1; V: TRBV5-1; length: 17; D: -; size: -; DNA: TGCGCCAGCAGCTTGGTTGGCGGGGGGGCGCGGAGCACTGAAGCTTTCTTT; CDR3: CASSLVGGGARSTEAFF
J: TRBJ2-1; V: TRBV6-5; length: 14; D: -; size: -; DNA: TGTGCCAGCAGTTTCCGTCCGGGAGTCGATGAGCAGTTCTTC; CDR3: CASSFRPGVDEQFF
J: TRBJ2-2; V: TRBV7-2; length: 13; D: -; size: few; DNA: TGTGCCAGCAGCTTGCGGAACACCGGGGAGCTGTTTTTT; CDR3: CASSLRNTGELFF
J: TRBJ2-1; V: TRBV7-9; length: 17; D: -; size: -; DNA: TGTGCCAGCAGCTCTCCCACCTTCAGGGCCGACTACAATGAGCAGTTCTTC; CDR3: CASSSPTFRADYNEQFF
J: TRBJ2-1; V: TRBV11-2; length: 15; D: -; size: -; DNA: TGTGCCAGCAGCTTAGAGGGAGGTCACTACAATGAGCAGTTCTTC; CDR3: CASSLEGGHYNEQFF
J: TRBJ2-3; V: TRBV7-9; length: 15; D: -; size: -; DNA: TGTGCCAGCAGCTTACTAGGGGCGAACACAGATACGCAGTATTTT; CDR3: CASSLLGANTDTQYF
J: TRBJ2-1; V: TRBV9; length: 17; D: TRBD2; size: once; DNA: TGTGCCAGCAGCCCCCCTAGAGCGGTAGCGGGGGACAATGAGCAGTTCTTC; CDR3: CASSPPRAVAGDNEQFF
J: TRBJ2-5; V: TRBV5-1; length: 13; D: TRBD2; size: -; DNA: TGCGCCCGCGCGGGGGGGGGCCGGGAGACCCAGTACTTC; CDR3: CARAGGGRETQYF
J: TRBJ2-2; V: TRBV19; length: 14; D: -; size: -; DNA: TGTGCCACCACCTGGGGACTGAACACCGGGGAGCTGTTTTTT; CDR3: CATTWGLNTGELFF
J: TRBJ1-1; V: TRBV29-1; length: 14; D: -; size: -; DNA: TGCAGCGCCCCCGATCAGGGGAGGAACACTGAAGCTTTCTTT; CDR3: CSAPDQGRNTEAFF
J: TRBJ1-5; V: TRBV12-2; length: 13; D: -; size: -; DNA: TGTGCAAGTCGCCAAGGGGGGGGTCAGCCCCAGCATTTT; CDR3: CASRQGGGQPQHF
J: TRBJ1-2; V: TRBV28; length: 16; D: TRBD1; size: -; DNA: TGTGCCAGCAGTGCTAATCCGGGACAGGGAAGAGACGGCTACACCTTC; CDR3: CASSANPGQGRDGYTF
J: TRBJ2-1; V: TRBV5-4; length: 15; D: -; size: -; DNA: TGTGCCAGCAGATCTGGACAGAGCTCCTACAATGAGCAGTTCTTC; CDR3: CASRSGQSSYNEQFF
J: TRBJ2-5; V: TRBV7-2; length: 12; D: TRBD1; size: -; DNA: TGTGCCAGCAGCTTAGGGACCGGGACAGGTTACTTC; CDR3: CASSLGTGTGYF
J: TRBJ2-3; V: TRBV5-1; length: 12; D: -; size: -; DNA: TGCGCCAGCAGCAGCGGCATCGGAACGCAGTATTTT; CDR3: CASSSGIGTQYF
J: TRBJ1-1; V: TRBV21-1; length: 14; D: -; size: -; DNA: TGTGCCAGCAGCAAAGTCATAGCGGAGGGGGAAGCTTTCTTT; CDR3: CASSKVIAEGEAFF
J: TRBJ2-1; V: TRBV29-1; length: 18; D: -; size: -; DNA: TGCAGCGTCCAATTTCTCCGCTTCGGCGCGGCTTTCTATTTCGAGCAGTTCTTC; CDR3: CSVQFLRFGAAFYFEQFF
J: TRBJ2-3; V: TRBV10-3; length: 17; D: TRBD2; size: -; DNA: TGTGCCATCAGTGGGACTAGCGGGTATACTAGCACAGATACGCAGTATTTT; CDR3: CAISGTSGYTSTDTQYF
J: TRBJ2-5; V: TRBV2; length: 15; D: -; size: -; DNA: TGTGCCAGCAGTGCATCAGGGTCCGGGAGAGAGACCCAGTACTTC; CDR3: CASSASGSGRETQYF
J: TRBJ2-7; V: TRBV5-1; length: 15; D: -; size: -; DNA: TGCGCCAGCAGCTTGGCCTCGACGGGGAACTACGAGCAGTACTTC; CDR3: CASSLASTGNYEQYF
J: TRBJ1-2; V: TRBV27; length: 15; D: TRBD1; size: once; DNA: TGTGCCAGCAGTTTATTAGGACAGGGGGCTTTTGGCTACACCTTC; CDR3: CASSLLGQGAFGYTF
J: TRBJ2-1; V: TRBV20-1; length: 16; D: -; size: -; DNA: TGCAGTGCTAGTTCGGGGGAGTGGGCCCGGTACAATGAGCAGTTCTTC; CDR3: CSASSGEWARYNEQFF
J: TRBJ2-7; V: TRBV27; length: 9; D: -; size: -; DNA: TGTGCCAGCTTATACGAGCAGTACTTC; CDR3: CASLYEQYF
J: TRBJ2-5; V: TRBV2; length: 14; D: TRBD2; size: -; DNA: TGTGCCAGCGAGGGACTAGCGGCTGAAGAGACCCAGTACTTC; CDR3: CASEGLAAEETQYF
J: TRBJ1-2; V: TRBV28; length: 11; D: -; size: -; DNA: TGTGCCAGCAGCCAGGACTATGGCTACACCTTC; CDR3: CASSQDYGYTF
J: TRBJ1-1; V: TRBV5-1; length: 13; D: -; size: -; DNA: TGCGCCAGCAGCTTACAGGGGAACACTGAAGCTTTCTTT; CDR3: CASSLQGNTEAFF
J: TRBJ2-5; V: TRBV7-9; length: 13; D: -; size: -; DNA: TGTGCCAGCAGCTTTTGGGGCCGGGAGACCCAGTACTTC; CDR3: CASSFWGRETQYF
J: TRBJ1-3; V: TRBV7-9; length: 17; D: TRBD1; size: -; DNA: TGTGCCAGCAGGGCCGGGCTGACAGGGGATGGCCGAACAACCATATATTTT; CDR3: CASRAGLTGDGRTTIYF
J: TRBJ2-3; V: TRBV28; length: 15; D: TRBD1; size: -; DNA: TGTGCCAGCAGTCCACAGGGGGTGATACAGGATACGCAGTATTTT; CDR3: CASSPQGVIQDTQYF
J: TRBJ1-6; V: TRBV30; length: 13; D: TRBD1; size: few; DNA: TGTGCCTGGGGGGGACAGCCAACGTTTCCCCTCCACTTT; CDR3: CAWGGQPTFPLHF
J: TRBJ1-5; V: TRBV18; length: 15; D: -; size: -; DNA: TGTGCCAGCTCACCCCCCGGAGAGAGGGGGCAGCCCCAGCATTTT; CDR3: CASSPPGERGQPQHF
J: TRBJ2-2; V: TRBV6-5; length: 14; D: -; size: -; DNA: TGTGCCAGCAGCCGAGGCGGATTGGCCGGGGAGCTGTTTTTT; CDR3: CASSRGGLAGELFF
J: TRBJ1-5; V: TRBV5-3; length: 18; D: TRBD1; size: once; DNA: TGTGCCAGAAGTACCGGGACAGGGGGCGACTATGGCAATCAGCCCCAGCATTTT; CDR3: CARSTGTGGDYGNQPQHF
J: TRBJ2-5; V: TRBV5-4; length: 17; D: -; size: -; DNA: TGTGCCAGCAGCTTGGTTGGTAGCGGTAACTTCCGGGAGACCCAGTACTTC; CDR3: CASSLVGSGNFRETQYF
J: TRBJ2-1; V: TRBV3-1/TRBV3-2; length: 15; D: -; size: once; DNA: TGTGCCAGCAGCCAAGTCGGAGGCCCGAACAATGAGCAGTTCTTC; CDR3: CASSQVGGPNNEQFF